This T cell receptor (beta chain) emerged from a study of blood T cell repertoires in COVID-19. On the study more broadly: The United States, Italy and Spain provided the acute and convalescent COVID-19 samples. From T cells, B-cell-depleted T cells, or PBMCs came the material, which was cDNA or gDNA.

The germline V gene encodes CDR1 LNHDA and CDR2 SQIVND (reference sequence). CDR3 length: 14 amino acids. Losses at the gene ends were 7 bases for V and 8 bases for J; bases not matched to a gene: 10. In the authors' workflow: The assay estimated nucleated cells by amplifying reference gene primers. Assay: immunoSEQ multiplex PCR; the TCRdb copy retains only in-frame clones and omits some. That table is the source of V, J and clone size, and D and trimming were worked out from the DNA. The sample lists about 88,000 clones, 90% to 95% seen once, with approximately 1.8% in the top ten. The sequenced sample was peripheral blood. This TCR was recovered from a man aged 55 to 70 with acute or convalescent COVID-19. V is TRBV19 and J is TRBJ1-4; 7 nucleotides line up with TRBD1. The CDR3: CASTGTAGREKLFF. The DNA for the CDR3 is TGTGCCAGTACCGGGACAGCTGGACGGGAAAAACTGTTTTTT.